This T cell receptor beta chain was recorded in a study of T cell repertoires in cytomegalovirus infection. Study-wide context: Indications came from public TCR beta signatures; they pointed to CMV infection and to a matching HLA type.

General study results and limits: What dominated the ex vivo response were HLA-C-restricted CMV-specific TCR beta clonotypes.

This CDR3 is 14 amino acids long. Deletions cut 4 bases from V and 6 bases from J, with 15 bases between. Germline V lookup: CDR1 SGHRS, CDR2 YFSETQ. This clonotype was counted at least ten times. The antigen is not known. TCRdb ran MiXCR on the reads and lists one entry per CDR3 protein. The sample lists more than 200,000 distinct CDR3 sequences; roughly 9.1% were seen once. The sample was PBMCs. This TCR derives from a human donor in good health (CMV status not recorded). Some clones in this sample may be carry-over from other donors' samples. The V call is TRBV5-1, the J call TRBJ2-3, with a tentative D call TRBD2 (5 bases). The CDR3 protein is CASSTGPGLDTQYF. CDR3 bases: TGCGCCAGCAGCACCGGACCTGGACTGGATACGCAGTATTTT.